The 2 T cell receptor beta chains in this list originate from one sample, sequenced in a study of identical twins. MiXCR, applied by TCRdb to the 5' RACE reads, yields one record per CDR3 protein. Of around 480,000 distinct CDR3 sequences in the sample, 14% were seen once. In addition, the sample was reused for a study of yellow fever vaccine responses in identical twins.

The sequenced sample consisted of CD4+ T cells sorted from blood. All receptors derive from a woman aged 18-30 years in good health.

This clonotype turned up a few times. The J gene is TRBJ2-2, the V gene TRBV10-3; D possibly corresponds to TRBD2 (6 bases). The germline gives CDR1 ENHRY, CDR2 SYGVKD. The CDR3 extends over 14 amino acids. Trimming took 10 bases from V and 1 from J, leaving 13 bases between them. This chain's CDR3 is CATTGGMNTGELFF. CDR3 in DNA: TGTGCCACCACCGGGGGAATGAACACCGGGGAGCTGTTTTTT.

V and J are TRBV5-1 and TRBJ1-1; D perhaps matches TRBD1 (6 bases). In germline, CDR1 is SGHRS, CDR2 YFSETQ. CDR3 size: 15 residues. Deletions cut 4 bases from V and 1 base from J, with 14 bases between. The CDR3 here is CASSGRGHPNTEAFF. DNA for the CDR3: TGCGCCAGCAGCGGGAGGGGACACCCGAACACTGAAGCTTTCTTT.